This record looks at one TCR beta chain sequence and its context. Antigen unknown. Sequence at one end of the junction differs from germline and may be a read error. This sample was taken from a study of STAT3 mutations in large granular lymphocyte leukemia. Overall study: Among longitudinally sequenced T-LGLL patients, roughly half had canonical activating STAT3 mutations detected. Study results and caveats: In 6 of 18 patients, new TCR clonotypes emerged after therapy. At least one immunodominant TCR beta clonotype appeared in every T-cell large granular lymphocyte leukemia patient. Some patients had dominant TCR clones larger than their STAT3 mutant burden.

This CDR3 is 10 amino acids long. The germline V gene encodes CDR1 SGHKS and CDR2 YYEKEE (reference sequence). Each sample's TCRbeta library yielded on average roughly 41,000 productive templates. The repertoire was sequenced with immunoSEQ multiplex PCR; TCRdb's copy has only in-frame clones and lacks some. The repertoire includes thousands of clones, about four fifths of them detected once, and about 25% sits in the top ten. Sequenced sample: peripheral blood mononuclear cells. The receptor was derived from a woman aged 40-49 years with T-cell large granular lymphocyte leukemia. Some clones in this sample may be carry-over from other donors' samples. This chain joins TRBV5-5 and TRBJ2-7; maybe TRBD2 (5 bases). In DNA form, the CDR3 reads TGTGCCAGCAGGAGGGCCGTTATACACTTC. As protein: CASRRAVIHF. Full variable domain (remainder filled in from reference TRBV5-5 and TRBJ2-7): DAGVTQSPTHLIKTRGQQVTLRCSPISGHKSVSWYQQVLGQGPQFIFQYYEKEERGRGNFPDRFSARQFPNYSSELNVNALLLGDSALYLCASRRAVIHFGPGTRLTVT.